The entry that follows covers one TCR beta chain sequence. One end of the junction is discordant with germline, which a read error may explain. Germline V gives CDR1 MDHEN, CDR2 SYDVKM. The CDR3 is 12 amino acids. Original handling: The assay estimated nucleated cells by amplifying reference gene primers. Repertoires were generated with immunoSEQ multiplex PCR, while TCRdb's copy carries only in-frame clones and drops some. V and J calls and clone size are copied from that table; D and trimming were computed from the DNA. The sample consists of around 40,000 clones, approximately 94% of them appearing once. The data originate from a study of blood T cell repertoires in COVID-19. Study in general: Samples representing acute and convalescent COVID-19 were sourced from the United States, Italy and Spain.

The sample was peripheral blood. The V and J genes are TRBV28 and TRBJ2-7; 8 nucleotides match TRBD1. The sequence derives from a human donor with active COVID-19. The donor label of this sample is uncertain. The CDR3 DNA is TGTGCCAGCAGTTCCGGACAGGGTCTGCACGAGTTC. Translating it yields CASSSGQGLHEF.